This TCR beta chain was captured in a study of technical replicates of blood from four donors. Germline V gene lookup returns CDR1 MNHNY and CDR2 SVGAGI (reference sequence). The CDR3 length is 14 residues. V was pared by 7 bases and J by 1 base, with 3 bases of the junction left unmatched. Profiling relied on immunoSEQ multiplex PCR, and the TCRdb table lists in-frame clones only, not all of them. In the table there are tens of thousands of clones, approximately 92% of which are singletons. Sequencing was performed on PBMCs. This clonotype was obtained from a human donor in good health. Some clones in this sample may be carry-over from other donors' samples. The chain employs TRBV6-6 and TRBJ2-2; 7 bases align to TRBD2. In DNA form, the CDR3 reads TGTGCCAGCACGCGGGAGAGGAACACCGGGGAGCTGTTTTTT. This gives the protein CASTRERNTGELFF.